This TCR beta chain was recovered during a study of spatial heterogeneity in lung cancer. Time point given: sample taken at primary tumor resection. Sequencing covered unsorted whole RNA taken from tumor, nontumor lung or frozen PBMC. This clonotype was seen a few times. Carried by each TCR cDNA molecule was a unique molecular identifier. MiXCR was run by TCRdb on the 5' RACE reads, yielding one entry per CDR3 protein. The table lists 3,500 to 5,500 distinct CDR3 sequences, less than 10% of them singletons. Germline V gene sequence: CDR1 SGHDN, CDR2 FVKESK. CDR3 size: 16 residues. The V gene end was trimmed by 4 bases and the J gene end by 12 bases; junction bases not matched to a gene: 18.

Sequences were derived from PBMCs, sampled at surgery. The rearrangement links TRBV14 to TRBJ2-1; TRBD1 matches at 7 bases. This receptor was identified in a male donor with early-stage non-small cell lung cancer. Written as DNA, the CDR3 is TGTGCCAGCAGCCGGGACAGATTGACAATGAGAGATGGGCAGTTCTTC. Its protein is CASSRDRLTMRDGQFF.